Each of the 22 T cell receptor beta chains below was sequenced from the same sample in a study of T cell repertoires in cytomegalovirus infection. MiXCR was run by TCRdb on the reads, yielding one entry per CDR3 protein. The sample records approximately 120,000 distinct CDR3 sequences, about 30% being singletons. These receptors have no identified antigens. The sample was CD8+ T cells from cultured PBMCs, taken from culture after CMV antigen stimulation. Every receptor here comes from a human donor in good health (CMV status not recorded). Some clones in this sample may be carry-over from other donors' samples.

This clonotype has only a few counts. The chain carries TRBV4-1 and TRBJ2-3; D is perhaps TRBD1 (5 bases). The CDR3 totals 15 residues. V lost 0 bases to trimming and J lost 3 bases, with 10 bases between them. The germline V gene has CDR1 MGHRA and CDR2 YSYEKL. The CDR3 DNA is TGCGCCAGCAGCCAAGAAGATAGACAGACAGATACGCAGTATTTT. It yields the protein CASSQEDRQTDTQYF.

This clonotype was seen ten or more times. The chain links TRBV2 to TRBJ1-2, with 11 bases lining up with TRBD1. Germline V gives CDR1 SNHLY, CDR2 FYNNEI. V lost 10 bases to trimming and J lost 4 bases; unmatched junction nucleotides: 11. This CDR3 contains 15 residues. CDR3 residues: CATTDGTGGPYGYTF. The CDR3 nucleotides read TGTGCCACCACGGACGGGACAGGGGGGCCCTATGGCTACACCTTC.

The V and J genes are TRBV29-1 and TRBJ2-1; TRBD2 might be the D (5 bases). Per germline, CDR1 SQVTM and CDR2 ANQGSEA. Between the trimmed V and J ends, which lost 1 base and 6 bases, there was a span of 19 bases. The CDR3 runs to 16 residues. CDR3 sequence reads: CSVEAPDPIAFNEQFF. CDR3 DNA: TGCAGCGTTGAAGCTCCCGACCCTATAGCGTTCAATGAGCAGTTCTTC.

This clonotype was seen a handful of times. The chain is built from TRBV2 and TRBJ1-3; weak D call: TRBD1 (5 bases). V lost 1 base to trimming and J lost 2 bases, with 12 bases between them. The CDR3 runs 16 residues. Germline CDR1 SNHLY, CDR2 FYNNEI. In nucleotides, the CDR3 is TGTGCCAGCAGTGAAGGGTTTCCAGGGACTGGAAACACCATATATTTT. Protein sequence: CASSEGFPGTGNTIYF.

This clonotype has a handful of counts. DNA for the CDR3: TGTGCCAGCAGTCCCCTGGCGGGGCGGCAGCCCCAGCATTTT. Amino acid sequence: CASSPLAGRQPQHF. This chain links TRBV6-6 with TRBJ1-5; perhaps TRBD1 as D (5 bases). The germline CDR1 and CDR2 sequences are MNHNY and SVGAGI (reference sequence). The germline V and J ends were trimmed by 5 bases and 7 bases, with 15 bases remaining between them. The CDR3 contains 14 residues.

This chain uses TRBV2 with TRBJ2-5, with D unresolved. The V gene's germline CDR1 is SNHLY and CDR2 FYNNEI. This CDR3 spans 14 amino acids. The V gene lost 6 bases and the J gene lost 3 bases, with 14 bases spanning the gap. CDR3 amino acids: CASRAASWEETQYF. CDR3 in DNA: TGTGCCAGCAGGGCGGCCTCGTGGGAAGAGACCCAGTACTTC.

The chain employs TRBV20-1 and TRBJ2-2; the match to TRBD1 covers 9 bases. This CDR3 spans 16 amino acids. Trimming took 3 bases from V and 3 from J; bases not matched to a gene: 8. Germline CDR1 reads DFQATT; CDR2 reads SNEGSKA (reference sequence). The CDR3 DNA follows: TGCAGTGCTAGGCGGAAGGGACAGGGAGACACCGGGGAGCTGTTTTTT. This codes for CSARRKGQGDTGELFF.

This clonotype was seen many times. The chain carries TRBV7-2 and TRBJ1-2; the D gene is possibly TRBD1 (5 bases). The CDR3 is 15 residues long. Per germline, CDR1 SGHTA and CDR2 FQGNSA. Trimming took off 5 bases at V and 4 bases at J, with 17 bases between the two ends. The CDR3 DNA follows: TGTGCCAGCAGCCCGGGCCAGGGACCGCTCTATGGCTACACCTTC. This sequence encodes CASSPGQGPLYGYTF.

The V gene is TRBV29-1, the J gene TRBJ1-2, with D perhaps TRBD1 (5 bases). Trimming left V 2 bases short and J 4 bases short, with 11 bases between. The germline V gene encodes CDR1 SQVTM and CDR2 ANQGSEA. The CDR3 has 13 amino acids. CDR3 loop: CSVEQPGPYGYTF. The CDR3, as DNA: TGCAGCGTTGAACAGCCGGGACCCTATGGCTACACCTTC.

This chain links TRBV28 with TRBJ2-3, with D uncertain. Germline CDR1 reads MDHEN; CDR2 reads SYDVKM. This CDR3 has 16 residues. V was pared by 1 base and J by 0 bases, with 11 bases between. CDR3 loop: CASSLYTAPSTDTQYF. CDR3 nucleotides: TGTGCCAGCAGTTTATATACAGCTCCTAGCACAGATACGCAGTATTTT. The full variable domain, rest sourced from reference TRBV28 and TRBJ2-3, is DVKVTQSSRYLVKRTGEKVFLECVQDMDHENMFWYRQDPGLGLRLIYFSYDVKMKEKGDIPEGYSVSREKKERFSLILESASTNQTSMYLCASSLYTAPSTDTQYFGPGTRLTVL.

This clonotype has a count of ten or more. V is TRBV12-3 or TRBV12-4 and J is TRBJ1-2, with D tentatively TRBD1 (5 bases). This CDR3 contains 11 residues. Trimming took 10 bases from V and 8 from J, leaving 14 bases between them. The CDR3 coding sequence is TGTGCCATCCGTTACGGGGGGGGCTACACCTTC. It yields the protein CAIRYGGGYTF.

This clonotype has just a few counts. The chain is built from TRBV7-9 and TRBJ2-2; D is unclear. The CDR3 spans 16 residues. V lost 1 base and J 7 bases, leaving 16 bases between the germline ends. The germline V gene encodes CDR1 SEHNR and CDR2 FQNEAQ (reference sequence). The CDR3 bases are TGTGCCAGCAGCTTAGAGCTACCGGAATTCATCGGGGAGCTGTTTTTT. This translates into CASSLELPEFIGELFF. The variable domain in full, completed from reference TRBV7-9 and TRBJ2-2, reads DTGVSQNPRHKITKRGQNVTFRCDPISEHNRLYWYRQTLGQGPEFLTYFQNEAQLEKSRLLSDRFSAERPKGSFSTLEIQRTEQGDSAMYLCASSLELPEFIGELFFGEGSRLTVL.

This clonotype has more than one count but fewer than ten. The V and J genes are TRBV12-3 or TRBV12-4 and TRBJ2-3, with 11 bases that match TRBD2. This CDR3 comprises 13 residues. Here the CDR3 DNA reads TGTGCGGTAGCGGGGGGGTCCACAGATACGCAGTATTTT. Translation: CAVAGGSTDTQYF.

The chain is built from TRBV27 and TRBJ1-1, with a tentative D call TRBD1 (5 bases). Trimming left V 3 bases short and J 3 bases short, with 14 bases between. The CDR3 sequence is 15 residues long. Germline V gene sequence: CDR1 MNHEY, CDR2 SMNVEV (reference sequence). CDR3 residues: CASSLGRIPDTEAFF. CDR3 coding DNA: TGTGCCAGCAGTTTGGGACGCATCCCTGACACTGAAGCTTTCTTT.

The chain combines TRBV28 with TRBJ1-1; D is undetermined. Trimming shortened V by 2 bases and J by 3 bases, and 7 bases separated the two germline ends. CDR1 MDHEN and CDR2 SYDVKM come from the germline V gene. The CDR3 covers 13 residues. The CDR3 spells CASSLRTYTEAFF. In DNA, the CDR3 is TGTGCCAGCAGTTTAAGGACCTACACTGAAGCTTTCTTT.

This sequence joins TRBV7-9 and TRBJ1-5, with D uncertain. This CDR3 contains 14 residues. Trimming removed 1 base at V and 5 bases at J, with 9 bases between. The V gene's germline CDR1 is SEHNR and CDR2 FQNEAQ (reference sequence). The CDR3 sequence is CASSLVPGDQPQHF. CDR3 DNA: TGTGCCAGCAGCTTAGTCCCCGGGGATCAGCCCCAGCATTTT.

About this clonotype: This sequence may be a read error, since a much larger clone differs from it by one base. The chain employs TRBV7-4 and TRBJ1-2; TRBD1 might be the D (6 bases). Germline lookup yields CDR1 SGHVT and CDR2 SQSDAQ. The CDR3 length is 15 residues. The V and J ends lost 5 bases and 3 bases respectively, with 16 bases between them. The CDR3 nucleotides are TGTGCCAGCAGCCCCCAGAACTGGACAGACTATGGCTACACCTTC. This translates into CASSPQNWTDYGYTF.

The chain employs TRBV7-3 and TRBJ2-3; the D call may be TRBD1 or TRBD2 (6 bases each). Trimming took 5 bases from V and 8 from J, leaving 17 bases between them. The CDR3 has 14 amino acids. In germline, CDR1 is SGHTA, CDR2 FQGTGA. The CDR3 bases are TGTGCCAGCAGCCCTTCGGGGGACACAAGTACGCAGTATTTT. It yields the protein CASSPSGDTSTQYF.

In this sample, this clonotype turned up many times. The rearrangement joins TRBV7-9 to TRBJ2-3; 7 positions match TRBD2. The CDR3 is 16 residues long. Trimming removed 4 bases from V and 0 bases from J; junction bases left unmatched: 7. Germline assignment: CDR1 SEHNR and CDR2 FQNEAQ (reference sequence). CDR3 sequence: CASSSPWGGSTDTQYF. The CDR3 DNA follows: TGTGCCAGCAGCTCCCCCTGGGGGGGAAGCACAGATACGCAGTATTTT.

Of note for this clonotype: One end of the junction fails to match germline, which may point to a read error. The chain uses TRBV7-9 and TRBJ1-5; D may be TRBD1 (6 bases). Germline V gene data show CDR1 as SEHNR and CDR2 as FQNEAQ (reference sequence). CDR3 length equals 13 residues. DNA of the CDR3: TGTGCCAGCAGCTCGGACAGCATTCAGCCCCAGCATTTT. The encoded protein is CASSSDSIQPQHF.

There are a few counts of this clonotype. The chain combines TRBV2 with TRBJ1-1; D is unclear. Deletions cut 3 bases from V and 1 base from J, with 6 bases between. CDR3 length equals 13 residues. Germline CDR1 and CDR2: SNHLY and FYNNEI. The CDR3 sequence is CASSEPENTEAFF. As DNA, the CDR3 is TGTGCCAGCAGTGAGCCCGAGAACACTGAAGCTTTCTTT. Looking up the rest from reference TRBV2 and TRBJ1-1 gives the full variable domain: EPEVTQTPSHQVTQMGQEVILRCVPISNHLYFYWYRQILGQKVEFLVSFYNNEISEKSEIFDDQFSVERPDGSNFTLKIRSTKLEDSAMYFCASSEPENTEAFFGQGTRLTVV.

This clonotype was observed many times. V is TRBV12-3 or TRBV12-4 and J is TRBJ1-2, with D uncertain. V shed 4 bases and J shed 1 base, with 7 bases lying between them. The CDR3 runs to 13 residues. The CDR3 DNA is TGTGCCAGCAGTTACGGGATTAACTATGGCTACACCTTC. Its protein is CASSYGINYGYTF.